This TCR beta chain originates from a study of blood T cell repertoires in COVID-19. As for the study in general: T cells, B-cell-depleted T cells, or PBMCs supplied cDNA or gDNA.

In the original processing: By means of reference gene primer amplification, nucleated cell counts were estimated. Repertoires were generated with immunoSEQ multiplex PCR, while TCRdb's copy carries only in-frame clones and drops some. V, J and clone size are taken as reported in that table, and D and trimming were inferred from the DNA itself. This table holds hundreds of thousands of clones, 80% to 90% found once. The V gene lost 3 bases and the J gene lost 3 bases, with 14 bases spanning the gap. Germline CDR1 and CDR2: GTSNPN and SVGIG (reference sequence). The length of the CDR3 is 15 residues. The sequencing sample was made of peripheral blood. This clonotype was sampled from a woman aged 25 to 39 with active or convalescent COVID-19. The rearrangement links TRBV30 to TRBJ2-2; weak D call: TRBD2 (5 bases). The CDR3 DNA sequence: TGTGCCTGGAGGGGTGGGGAGAGGTACACCGGGGAGCTGTTTTTT. This sequence encodes CAWRGGERYTGELFF. The full variable domain, completed using reference TRBV30 and TRBJ2-2, is SQTIHQWPATLVQPVGSPLSLECTVEGTSNPNLYWYRQAAGRGLQLLFYSVGIGQISSEVPQNLSASRPQDRQFILSSKKLLLSDSGFYLCAWRGGERYTGELFFGEGSRLTVL.